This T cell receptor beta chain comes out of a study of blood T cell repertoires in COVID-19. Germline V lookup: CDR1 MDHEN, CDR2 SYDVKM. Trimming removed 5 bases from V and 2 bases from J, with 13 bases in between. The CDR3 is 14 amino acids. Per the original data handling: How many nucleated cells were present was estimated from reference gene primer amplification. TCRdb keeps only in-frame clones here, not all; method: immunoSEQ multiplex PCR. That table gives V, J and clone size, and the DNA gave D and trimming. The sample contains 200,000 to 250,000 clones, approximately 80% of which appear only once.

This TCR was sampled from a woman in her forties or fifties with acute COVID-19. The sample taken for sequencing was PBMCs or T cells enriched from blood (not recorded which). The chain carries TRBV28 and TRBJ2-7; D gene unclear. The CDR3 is CASSPEDFAYEQYF. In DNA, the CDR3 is TGTGCCAGCAGTCCTGAAGACTTCGCCTACGAGCAGTACTTC.